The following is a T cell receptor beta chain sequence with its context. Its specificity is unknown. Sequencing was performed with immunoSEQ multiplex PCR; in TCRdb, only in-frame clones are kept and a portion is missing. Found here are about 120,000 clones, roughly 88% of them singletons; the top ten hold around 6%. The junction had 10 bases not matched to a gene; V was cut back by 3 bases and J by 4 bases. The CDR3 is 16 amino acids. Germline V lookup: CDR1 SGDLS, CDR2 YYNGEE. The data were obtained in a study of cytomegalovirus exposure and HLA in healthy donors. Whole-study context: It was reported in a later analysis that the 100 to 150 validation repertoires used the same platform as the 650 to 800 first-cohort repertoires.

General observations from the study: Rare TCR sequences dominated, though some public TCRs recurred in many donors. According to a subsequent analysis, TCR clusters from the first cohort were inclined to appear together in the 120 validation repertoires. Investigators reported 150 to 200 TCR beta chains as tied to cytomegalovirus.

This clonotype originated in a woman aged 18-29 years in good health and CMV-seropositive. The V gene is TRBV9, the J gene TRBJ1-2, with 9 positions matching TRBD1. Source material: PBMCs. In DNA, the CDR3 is TGTGCCAGCAGCGGTCCCGGGACAGGGCGAGTCTATGGCTACACCTTC. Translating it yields CASSGPGTGRVYGYTF.